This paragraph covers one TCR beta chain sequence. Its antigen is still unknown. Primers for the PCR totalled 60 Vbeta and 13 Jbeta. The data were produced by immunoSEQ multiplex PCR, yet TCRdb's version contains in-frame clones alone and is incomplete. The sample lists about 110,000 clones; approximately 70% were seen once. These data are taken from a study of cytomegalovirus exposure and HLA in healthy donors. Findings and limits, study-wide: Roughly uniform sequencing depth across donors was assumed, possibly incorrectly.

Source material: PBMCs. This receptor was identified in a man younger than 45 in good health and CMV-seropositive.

The CDR3 coding sequence is TGTGCCAGCAGCGCCGGGACAGACAACAATGAGCAGTTCTTC. Its protein product is CASSAGTDNNEQFF. This chain joins TRBV11-3 and TRBJ2-1, with 7 bases that match TRBD1. The CDR3 consists of 14 residues. CDR1 is SGHNT, CDR2 YENEEA, per germline. The V gene end was trimmed by 5 bases and the J gene end by 5 bases; junction bases not matched to a gene: 6.